Reported below is one T cell receptor beta chain. One junction end does not reproduce the germline sequence, and a read error may be involved. CDR1 and CDR2 (germline): LNHDA, SQIVND (reference sequence). The CDR3 runs 10 residues. Researchers sorted participants into cohorts using their self-reported clinical history. Recovered status in Cohort 3 required two negative PCRs, clearance, or symptom resolution. Original data processing: Nucleated cell counts were estimated from reference gene primer amplification. TCRdb's copy holds only in-frame clones and misses some; the assay was immunoSEQ multiplex PCR. V and J calls and clone size come straight from that table; D and trimming were deduced from the DNA. The repertoire has approximately 470,000 clones, around 90% of them found once; the top ten carry under 0.75%. These data originate in a study of blood T cell repertoires in COVID-19.

Sequenced material: PBMCs or T cells enriched from blood (not recorded which). This rearrangement joins TRBV19 to TRBJ2-2; D possibly corresponds to TRBD2 (5 bases). The sequence was obtained from a young woman who had recovered from COVID-19. The CDR3 DNA reads TGCGGCGAGGGCGGCGGGGAGCTGTTTTTT. Translation gives CGEGGGELFF.